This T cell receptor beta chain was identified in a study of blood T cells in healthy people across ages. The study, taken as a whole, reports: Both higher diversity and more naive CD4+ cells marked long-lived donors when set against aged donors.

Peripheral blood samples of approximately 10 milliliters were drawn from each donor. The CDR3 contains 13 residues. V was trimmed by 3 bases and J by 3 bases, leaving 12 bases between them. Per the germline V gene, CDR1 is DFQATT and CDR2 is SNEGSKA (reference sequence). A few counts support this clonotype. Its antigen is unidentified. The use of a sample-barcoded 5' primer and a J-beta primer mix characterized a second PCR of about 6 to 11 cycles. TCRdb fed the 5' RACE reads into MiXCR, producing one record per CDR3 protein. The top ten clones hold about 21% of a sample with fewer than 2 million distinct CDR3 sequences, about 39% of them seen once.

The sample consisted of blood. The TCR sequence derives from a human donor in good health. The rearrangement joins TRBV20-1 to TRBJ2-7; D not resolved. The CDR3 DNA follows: TGCAGTGCTAGGTCCGGATCTTACTACGAGCAGTACTTC. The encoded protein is CSARSGSYYEQYF.